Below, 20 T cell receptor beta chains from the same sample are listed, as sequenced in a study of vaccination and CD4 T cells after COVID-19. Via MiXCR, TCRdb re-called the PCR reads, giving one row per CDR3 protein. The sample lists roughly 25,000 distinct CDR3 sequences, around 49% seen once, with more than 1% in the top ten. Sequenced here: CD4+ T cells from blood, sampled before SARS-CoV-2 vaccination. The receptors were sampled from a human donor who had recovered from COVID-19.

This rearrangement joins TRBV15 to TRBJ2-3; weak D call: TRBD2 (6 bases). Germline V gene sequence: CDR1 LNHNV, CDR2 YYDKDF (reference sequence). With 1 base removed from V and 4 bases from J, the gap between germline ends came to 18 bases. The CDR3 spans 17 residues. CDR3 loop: CATSRAPRGSGADTQYF. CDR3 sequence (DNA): TGTGCCACCAGCAGAGCCCCGCGGGGTTCGGGCGCAGATACGCAGTATTTT.

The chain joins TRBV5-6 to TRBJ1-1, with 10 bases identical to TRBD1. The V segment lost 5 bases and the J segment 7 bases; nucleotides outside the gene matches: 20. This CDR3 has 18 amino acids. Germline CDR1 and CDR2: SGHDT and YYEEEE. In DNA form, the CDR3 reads TGTGCCAGCAGATTTGGCCTCTCGTCGACAGGGGGCGTCAATGAAGCTTTCTTT. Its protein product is CASRFGLSSTGGVNEAFF.

CDR3 in DNA: TGCGCCAGCAGCTTGGCCGCTGCTAGCACAGATACGCAGTATTTT. As protein: CASSLAAASTDTQYF. V usage is TRBV5-1 and J usage is TRBJ2-3; D call uncertain. Trimming stripped 0 bases from V and 0 bases from J, with 8 bases between. The CDR3 totals 15 residues. The germline gives CDR1 SGHRS, CDR2 YFSETQ.

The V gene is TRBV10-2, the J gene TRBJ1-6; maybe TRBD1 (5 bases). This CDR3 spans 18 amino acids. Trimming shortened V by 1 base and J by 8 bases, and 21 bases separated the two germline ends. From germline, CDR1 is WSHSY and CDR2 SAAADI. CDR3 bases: TGCGCCAGCAGTGAGTTCCCACAAGGGGCAGGCGGGCATTCACCCCTCCACTTT. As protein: CASSEFPQGAGGHSPLHF.

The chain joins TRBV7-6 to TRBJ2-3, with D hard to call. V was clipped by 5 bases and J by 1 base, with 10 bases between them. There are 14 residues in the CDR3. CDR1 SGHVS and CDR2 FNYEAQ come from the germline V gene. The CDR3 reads CASSQDAGTDTQYF. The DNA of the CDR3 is TGTGCCAGCAGCCAAGACGCGGGCACAGATACGCAGTATTTT.

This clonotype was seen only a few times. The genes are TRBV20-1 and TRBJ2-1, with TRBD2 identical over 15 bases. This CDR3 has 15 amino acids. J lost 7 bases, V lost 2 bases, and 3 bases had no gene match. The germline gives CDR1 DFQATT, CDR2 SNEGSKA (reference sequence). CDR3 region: CSARRTSGRVNEQFF. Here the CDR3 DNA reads TGCAGTGCTAGAAGGACTAGCGGGAGGGTAAATGAGCAGTTCTTC.

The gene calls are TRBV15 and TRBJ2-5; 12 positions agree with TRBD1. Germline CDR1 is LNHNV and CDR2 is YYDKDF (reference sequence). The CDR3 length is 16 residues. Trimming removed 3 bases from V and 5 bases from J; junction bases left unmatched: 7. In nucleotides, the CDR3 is TGTGCCACCAGCAGTCCAGGGACAGGGGGCCTGGAGACCCAGTACTTC. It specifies CATSSPGTGGLETQYF.

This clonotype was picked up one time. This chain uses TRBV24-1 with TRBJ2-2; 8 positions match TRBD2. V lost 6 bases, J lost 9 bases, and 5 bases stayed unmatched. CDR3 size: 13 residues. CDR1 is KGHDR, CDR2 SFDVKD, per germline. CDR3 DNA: TGTGCCACCAGTCCGAATAGCGGGAGGGAGCTGTTTTTT. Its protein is CATSPNSGRELFF.

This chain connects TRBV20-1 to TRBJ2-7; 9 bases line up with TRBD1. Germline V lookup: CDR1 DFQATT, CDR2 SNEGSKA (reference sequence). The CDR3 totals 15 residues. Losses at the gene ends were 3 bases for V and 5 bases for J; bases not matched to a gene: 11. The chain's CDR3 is CSARKAGTGTHEQYF. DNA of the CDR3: TGCAGTGCTAGGAAAGCAGGGACAGGGACCCACGAGCAGTACTTC.

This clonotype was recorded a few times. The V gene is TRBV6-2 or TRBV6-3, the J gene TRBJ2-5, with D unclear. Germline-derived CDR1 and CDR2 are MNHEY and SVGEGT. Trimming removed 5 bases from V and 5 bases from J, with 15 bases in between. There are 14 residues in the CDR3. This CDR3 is CASSPRRGAETQYF. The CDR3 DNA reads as TGTGCCAGCAGTCCCAGGAGAGGAGCGGAGACCCAGTACTTC.

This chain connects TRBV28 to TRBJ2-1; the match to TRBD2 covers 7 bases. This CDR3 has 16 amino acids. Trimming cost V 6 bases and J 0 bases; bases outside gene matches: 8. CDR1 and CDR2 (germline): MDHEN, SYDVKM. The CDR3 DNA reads TGTGCCAGCAGGGGTCTAGCGGCAAGCTCCTACAATGAGCAGTTCTTC. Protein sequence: CASRGLAASSYNEQFF.

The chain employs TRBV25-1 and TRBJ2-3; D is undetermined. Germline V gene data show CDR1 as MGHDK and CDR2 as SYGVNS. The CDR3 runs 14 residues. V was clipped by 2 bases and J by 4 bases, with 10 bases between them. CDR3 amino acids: CASSEGIIPDTQYF. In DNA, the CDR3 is TGTGCCAGCAGTGAAGGGATTATTCCAGATACGCAGTATTTT.

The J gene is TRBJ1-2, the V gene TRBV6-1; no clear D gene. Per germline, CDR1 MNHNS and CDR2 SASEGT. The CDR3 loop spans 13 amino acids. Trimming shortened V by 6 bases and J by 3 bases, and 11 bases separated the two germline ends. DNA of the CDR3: TGTGCCAGCAGGGTCGGGCCCGACTATGGCTACACCTTC. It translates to CASRVGPDYGYTF.

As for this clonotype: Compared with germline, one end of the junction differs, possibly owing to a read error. The CDR3 region is CASSLDSTTYEQYF. The CDR3 DNA sequence: TGTGCTAGCAGCCTTGACAGTACCACATACGAGCAGTACTTC. This chain uses TRBV7-7 with TRBJ2-7; the D gene is possibly TRBD1 (5 bases). This CDR3 contains 14 residues. The germline gives CDR1 SSHAT, CDR2 FNYEAQ (reference sequence).

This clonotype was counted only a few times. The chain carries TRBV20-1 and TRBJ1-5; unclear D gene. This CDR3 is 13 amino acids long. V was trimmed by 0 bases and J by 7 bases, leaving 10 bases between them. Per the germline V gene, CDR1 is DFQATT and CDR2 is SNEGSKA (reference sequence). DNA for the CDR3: TGCAGTGCTAGAGAAACCCTGGAACAGCCCCAGCATTTT. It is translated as CSARETLEQPQHF.

The CDR3 spells CASSLAGIFSSYEQYF. The DNA of the CDR3 is TGTGCCAGCAGTCTCGCCGGAATTTTCAGCTCCTACGAGCAGTACTTC. The chain joins TRBV28 to TRBJ2-7; D ambiguous. The germline V and J ends were trimmed by 5 bases and 0 bases, with 17 bases remaining between them. In germline, CDR1 is MDHEN, CDR2 SYDVKM. The CDR3 is 16 residues long.

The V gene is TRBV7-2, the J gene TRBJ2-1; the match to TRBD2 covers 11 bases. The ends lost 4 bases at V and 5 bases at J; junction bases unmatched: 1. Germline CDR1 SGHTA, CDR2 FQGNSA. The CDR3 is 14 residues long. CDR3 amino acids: CASSSGLADNEQFF. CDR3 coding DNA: TGTGCCAGCAGCTCGGGACTAGCGGACAATGAGCAGTTCTTC.

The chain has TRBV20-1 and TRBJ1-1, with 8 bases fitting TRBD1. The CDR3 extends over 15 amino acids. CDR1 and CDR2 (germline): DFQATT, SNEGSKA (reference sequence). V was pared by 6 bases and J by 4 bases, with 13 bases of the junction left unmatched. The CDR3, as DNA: TGCAGTGCGACGCCGCCAGGGGGCTACTCCACTGAAGCTTTCTTT. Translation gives CSATPPGGYSTEAFF.

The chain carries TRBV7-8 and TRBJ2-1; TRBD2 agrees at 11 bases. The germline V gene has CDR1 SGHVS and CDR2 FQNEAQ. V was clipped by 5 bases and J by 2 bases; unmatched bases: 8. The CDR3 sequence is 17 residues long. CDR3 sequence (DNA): TGTGCCAGCAGCCGGCCCCTAGCGGGAGGCACCTACAATGAGCAGTTCTTC. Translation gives CASSRPLAGGTYNEQFF.

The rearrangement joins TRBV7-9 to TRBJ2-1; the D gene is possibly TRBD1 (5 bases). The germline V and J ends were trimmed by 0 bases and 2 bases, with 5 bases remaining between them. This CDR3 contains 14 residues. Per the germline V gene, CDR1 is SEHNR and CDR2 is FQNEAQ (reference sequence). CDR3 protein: CASSLAQAYNEQFF. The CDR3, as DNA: TGTGCCAGCAGCTTAGCACAGGCCTACAATGAGCAGTTCTTC.